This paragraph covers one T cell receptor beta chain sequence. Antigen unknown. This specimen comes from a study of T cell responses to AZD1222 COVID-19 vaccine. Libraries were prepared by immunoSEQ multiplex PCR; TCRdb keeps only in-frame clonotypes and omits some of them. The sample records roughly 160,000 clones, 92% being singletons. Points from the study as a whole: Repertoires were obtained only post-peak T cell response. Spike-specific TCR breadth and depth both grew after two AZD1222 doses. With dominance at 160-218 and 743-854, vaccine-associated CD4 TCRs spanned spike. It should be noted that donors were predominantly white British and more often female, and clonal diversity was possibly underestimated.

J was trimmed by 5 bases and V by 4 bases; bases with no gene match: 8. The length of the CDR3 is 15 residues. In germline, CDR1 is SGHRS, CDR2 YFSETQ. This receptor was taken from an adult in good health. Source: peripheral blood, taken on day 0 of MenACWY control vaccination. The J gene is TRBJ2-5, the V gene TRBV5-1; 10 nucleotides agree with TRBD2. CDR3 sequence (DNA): TGCGCCAGCAGCCCGCGGCTAGCGGGAGCCGAGACCCAGTACTTC. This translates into CASSPRLAGAETQYF.